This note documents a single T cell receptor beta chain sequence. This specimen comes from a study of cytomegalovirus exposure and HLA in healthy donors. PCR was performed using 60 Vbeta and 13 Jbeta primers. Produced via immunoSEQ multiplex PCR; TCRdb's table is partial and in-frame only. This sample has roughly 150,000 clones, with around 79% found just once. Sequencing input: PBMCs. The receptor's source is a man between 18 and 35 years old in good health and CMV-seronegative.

The CDR3 DNA reads TGTGCCAGCAGCTCCCCGGGGGGGAGGGTAGGTGGAAACACCATATATTTT. Residues: CASSSPGGRVGGNTIYF. The gene calls are TRBV7-2 and TRBJ1-3; TRBD1 might be the D (5 bases). V was cut by 4 bases and J by 3 bases, with 19 bases left in between. Looked up from germline, CDR1 is SGHTA and CDR2 is FQGNSA. The CDR3 length is 17 residues.